This TCR beta chain is from a study of OX40 agonist ivuxolimab in advanced cancers. Study outcomes and limitations: Some nonresponders likewise displayed low normalized T-cell clonal expansion. CD4+ and CD8+ blood T cells expanded clonally by week 6 at 0.1 to 3.0 mg/kg.

To note about this clone: No antigen is known for it.

The repertoire was sequenced with immunoSEQ multiplex PCR; TCRdb's copy has only in-frame clones and lacks some. The table records about 60,000 clones, approximately 81% of them present only once. Prior autoimmune disease or systemic immunosuppression barred patients. Baseline was the first blood sampling point, followed by cycle 4 day 1 and cycle 7 day 1. The sequence came from an adult with an advanced solid tumor such as melanoma, head and neck, liver or kidney cancer. The starting material was CD4+ or CD8+ T cells sorted from blood, obtained in a trial of the OX40 agonist ivuxolimab.

This CDR3 reads CASSSTLDKLGGDQPQHF. The CDR3, as DNA: TGTGCCAGCTCGTCAACCCTAGATAAACTTGGTGGCGATCAGCCCCAGCATTTT. The chain is built from TRBV18 and TRBJ1-5; D gene uncertain. The germline V gene has CDR1 KGHSH and CDR2 LQKENI. The CDR3 has 18 residues. V dropped 6 bases and J dropped 5 bases, with 26 bases sitting between them.